The TCR beta chain under discussion was sequenced for a study of T cell changes during pregnancy in multiple sclerosis. This clone showed up just a few times. Sequenced by immunoSEQ multiplex PCR; TCRdb stores in-frame clones only, minus some. This table has around 80,000 clones, approximately 95% appearing once. The specimen was peripheral blood, collected in the second trimester of pregnancy. This clonotype was obtained from a female donor in good health, enrolled as a control in a pregnancy study.

The CDR3 sequence: CASSPSGTISYEQYF. The DNA of the CDR3 is TGTGCCAGCTCACCATCGGGGACTATTTCCTACGAGCAGTACTTC. The V call is TRBV18, the J call TRBJ2-7, with TRBD2 matching over 7 bases. Germline assignment: CDR1 KGHSH and CDR2 LQKENI. J gave up 1 base and V 2 bases, and 5 bases lay outside the gene matches. The CDR3 has 15 residues.